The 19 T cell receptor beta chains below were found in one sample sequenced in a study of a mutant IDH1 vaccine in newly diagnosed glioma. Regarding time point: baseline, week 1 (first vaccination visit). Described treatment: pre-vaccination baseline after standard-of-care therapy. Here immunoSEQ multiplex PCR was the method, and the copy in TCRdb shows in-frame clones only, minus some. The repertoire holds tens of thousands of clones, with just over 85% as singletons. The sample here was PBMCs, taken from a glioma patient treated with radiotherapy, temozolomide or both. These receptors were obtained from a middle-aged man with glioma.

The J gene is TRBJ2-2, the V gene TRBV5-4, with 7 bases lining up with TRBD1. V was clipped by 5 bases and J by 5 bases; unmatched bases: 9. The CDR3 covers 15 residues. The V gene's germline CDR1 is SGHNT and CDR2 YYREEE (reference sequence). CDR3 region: CASSSGQRLTGELFF. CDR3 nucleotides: TGTGCCAGCAGTTCGGGACAGAGGTTAACCGGGGAGCTGTTTTTT.

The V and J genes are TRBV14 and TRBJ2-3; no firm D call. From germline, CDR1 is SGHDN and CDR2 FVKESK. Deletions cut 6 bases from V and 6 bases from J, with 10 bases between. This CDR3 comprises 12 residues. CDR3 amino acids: CASRRTGDTQYF. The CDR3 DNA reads TGTGCCAGCAGACGGACGGGTGATACGCAGTATTTT.

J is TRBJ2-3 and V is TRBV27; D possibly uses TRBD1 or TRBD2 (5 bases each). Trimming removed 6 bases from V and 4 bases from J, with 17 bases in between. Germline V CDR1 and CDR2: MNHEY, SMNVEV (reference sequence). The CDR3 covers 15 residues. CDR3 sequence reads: CASRGQRGAADTQYF. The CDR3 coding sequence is TGTGCCAGCAGGGGCCAAAGGGGAGCGGCAGATACGCAGTATTTT.

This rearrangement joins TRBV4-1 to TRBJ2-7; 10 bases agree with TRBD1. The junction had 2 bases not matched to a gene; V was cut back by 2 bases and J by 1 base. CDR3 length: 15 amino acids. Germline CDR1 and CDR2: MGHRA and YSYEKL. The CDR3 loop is CASSQPGQGSYEQYF. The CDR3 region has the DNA TGCGCCAGCAGCCAACCGGGACAGGGGTCCTACGAGCAGTACTTC.

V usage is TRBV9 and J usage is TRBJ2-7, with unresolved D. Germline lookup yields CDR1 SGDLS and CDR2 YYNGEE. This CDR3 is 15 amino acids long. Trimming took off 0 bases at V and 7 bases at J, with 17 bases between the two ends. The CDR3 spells CASSVGAGLVREQYF. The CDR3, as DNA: TGTGCCAGCAGCGTAGGGGCTGGGCTCGTGAGGGAGCAGTACTTC.

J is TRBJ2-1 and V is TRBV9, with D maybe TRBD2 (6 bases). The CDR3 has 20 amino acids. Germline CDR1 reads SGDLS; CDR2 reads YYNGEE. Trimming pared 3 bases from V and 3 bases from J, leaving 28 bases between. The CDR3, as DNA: TGTGCCAGCAGCGGTAGTAGGGGACTTGACGGGAACCCCTTCTACAATGAGCAGTTCTTC. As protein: CASSGSRGLDGNPFYNEQFF. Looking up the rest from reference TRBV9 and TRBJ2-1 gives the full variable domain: DSGVTQTPKHLITATGQRVTLRCSPRSGDLSVYWYQQSLDQGLQFLIQYYNGEERAKGNILERFSAQQFPDLHSELNLSSLELGDSALYFCASSGSRGLDGNPFYNEQFFGPGTRLTVL.

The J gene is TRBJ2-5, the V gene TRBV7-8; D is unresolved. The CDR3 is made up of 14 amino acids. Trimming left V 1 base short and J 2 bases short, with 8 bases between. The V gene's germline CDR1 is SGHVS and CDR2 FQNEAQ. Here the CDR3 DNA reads TGTGCCAGCAGCTTAGGACGGCAGCAAGAGACCCAGTACTTC. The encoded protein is CASSLGRQQETQYF.

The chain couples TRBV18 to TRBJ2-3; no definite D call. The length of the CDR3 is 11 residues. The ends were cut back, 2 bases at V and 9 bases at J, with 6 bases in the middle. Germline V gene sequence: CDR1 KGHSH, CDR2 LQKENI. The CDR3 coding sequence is TGTGCCAGCTCACCAGAGCAAACGCAGTATTTT. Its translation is CASSPEQTQYF.

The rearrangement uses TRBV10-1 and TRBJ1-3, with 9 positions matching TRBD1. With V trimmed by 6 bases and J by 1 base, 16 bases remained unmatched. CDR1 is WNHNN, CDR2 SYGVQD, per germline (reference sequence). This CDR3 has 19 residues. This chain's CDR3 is CASRPKDRGSQLSGNTIYF. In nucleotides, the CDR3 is TGCGCCAGCAGACCAAAGGACAGGGGCTCGCAGTTGTCTGGAAACACCATATATTTT.

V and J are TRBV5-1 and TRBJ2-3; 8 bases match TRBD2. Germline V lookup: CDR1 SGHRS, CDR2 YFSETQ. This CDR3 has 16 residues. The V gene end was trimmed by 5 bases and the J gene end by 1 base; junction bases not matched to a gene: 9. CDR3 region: CASRDNAGGRTDTQYF. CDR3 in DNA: TGCGCCAGCAGGGACAATGCGGGAGGCCGCACAGATACGCAGTATTTT.

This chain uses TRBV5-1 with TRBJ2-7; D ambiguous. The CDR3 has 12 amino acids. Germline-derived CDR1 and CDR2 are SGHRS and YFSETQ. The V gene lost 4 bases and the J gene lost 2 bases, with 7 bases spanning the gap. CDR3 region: CASSQDTYEQYF. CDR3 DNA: TGCGCCAGCAGCCAGGATACCTACGAGCAGTACTTC. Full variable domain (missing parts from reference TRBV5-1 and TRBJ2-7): KAGVTQTPRYLIKTRGQQVTLSCSPISGHRSVSWYQQTPGQGLQFLFEYFSETQRNKGNFPGRFSGRQFSNSRSEMNVSTLELGDSALYLCASSQDTYEQYFGPGTRLTVT.

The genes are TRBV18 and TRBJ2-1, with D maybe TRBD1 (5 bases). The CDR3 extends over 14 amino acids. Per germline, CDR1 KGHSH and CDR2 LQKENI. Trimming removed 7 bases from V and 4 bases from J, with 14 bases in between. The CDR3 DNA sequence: TGTGCCAGCTTGAGGACAATTGGGTACAATGAGCAGTTCTTC. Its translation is CASLRTIGYNEQFF.

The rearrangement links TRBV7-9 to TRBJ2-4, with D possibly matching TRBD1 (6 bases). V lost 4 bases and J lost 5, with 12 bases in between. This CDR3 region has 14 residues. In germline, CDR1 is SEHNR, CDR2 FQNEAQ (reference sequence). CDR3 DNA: TGTGCCAGCAGCTACTGGGACATAGAAAACATTCAGTACTTC. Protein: CASSYWDIENIQYF. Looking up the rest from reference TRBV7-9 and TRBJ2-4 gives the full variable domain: DTGVSQNPRHKITKRGQNVTFRCDPISEHNRLYWYRQTLGQGPEFLTYFQNEAQLEKSRLLSDRFSAERPKGSFSTLEIQRTEQGDSAMYLCASSYWDIENIQYFGAGTRLSVL.

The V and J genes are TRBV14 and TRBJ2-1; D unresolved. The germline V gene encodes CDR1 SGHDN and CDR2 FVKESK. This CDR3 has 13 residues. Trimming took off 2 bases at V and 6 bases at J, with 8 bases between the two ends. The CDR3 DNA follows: TGTGCCAGCAGCCAACTGCGCCGCAATGAGCAGTTCTTC. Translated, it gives CASSQLRRNEQFF.

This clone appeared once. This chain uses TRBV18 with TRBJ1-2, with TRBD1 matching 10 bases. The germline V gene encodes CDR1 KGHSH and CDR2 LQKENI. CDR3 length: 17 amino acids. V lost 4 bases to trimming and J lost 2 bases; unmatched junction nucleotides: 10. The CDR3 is CASSQGGTGASNYGYTF. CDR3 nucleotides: TGTGCCAGCTCACAAGGCGGGACAGGGGCAAGCAACTATGGCTACACCTTC.

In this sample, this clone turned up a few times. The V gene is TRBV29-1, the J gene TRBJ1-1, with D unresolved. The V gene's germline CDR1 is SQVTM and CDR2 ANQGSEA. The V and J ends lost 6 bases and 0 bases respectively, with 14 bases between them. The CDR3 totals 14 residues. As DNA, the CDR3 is TGCAGCGTGCAACGGGCCCAAATGAACACTGAAGCTTTCTTT. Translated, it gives CSVQRAQMNTEAFF.

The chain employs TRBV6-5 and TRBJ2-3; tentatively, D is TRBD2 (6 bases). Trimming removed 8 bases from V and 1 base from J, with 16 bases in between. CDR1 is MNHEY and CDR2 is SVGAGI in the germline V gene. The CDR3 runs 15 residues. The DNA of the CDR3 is TGTGCCAGCCGCGATCGGGGGAAAGGCACAGATACGCAGTATTTT. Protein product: CASRDRGKGTDTQYF.

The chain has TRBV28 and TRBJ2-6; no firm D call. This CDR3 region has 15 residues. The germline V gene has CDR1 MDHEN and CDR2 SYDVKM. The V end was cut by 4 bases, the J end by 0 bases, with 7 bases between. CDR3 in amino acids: CASSYASSGANVLTF. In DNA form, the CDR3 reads TGTGCCAGCAGTTACGCCTCCTCTGGGGCCAACGTCCTGACTTTC.

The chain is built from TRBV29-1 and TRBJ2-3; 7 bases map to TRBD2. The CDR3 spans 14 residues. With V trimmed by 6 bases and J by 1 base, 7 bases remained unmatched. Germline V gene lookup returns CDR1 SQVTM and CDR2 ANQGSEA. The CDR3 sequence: CSVLREVGTDTQYF. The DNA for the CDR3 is TGCAGCGTGCTCCGGGAGGTTGGCACAGATACGCAGTATTTT.